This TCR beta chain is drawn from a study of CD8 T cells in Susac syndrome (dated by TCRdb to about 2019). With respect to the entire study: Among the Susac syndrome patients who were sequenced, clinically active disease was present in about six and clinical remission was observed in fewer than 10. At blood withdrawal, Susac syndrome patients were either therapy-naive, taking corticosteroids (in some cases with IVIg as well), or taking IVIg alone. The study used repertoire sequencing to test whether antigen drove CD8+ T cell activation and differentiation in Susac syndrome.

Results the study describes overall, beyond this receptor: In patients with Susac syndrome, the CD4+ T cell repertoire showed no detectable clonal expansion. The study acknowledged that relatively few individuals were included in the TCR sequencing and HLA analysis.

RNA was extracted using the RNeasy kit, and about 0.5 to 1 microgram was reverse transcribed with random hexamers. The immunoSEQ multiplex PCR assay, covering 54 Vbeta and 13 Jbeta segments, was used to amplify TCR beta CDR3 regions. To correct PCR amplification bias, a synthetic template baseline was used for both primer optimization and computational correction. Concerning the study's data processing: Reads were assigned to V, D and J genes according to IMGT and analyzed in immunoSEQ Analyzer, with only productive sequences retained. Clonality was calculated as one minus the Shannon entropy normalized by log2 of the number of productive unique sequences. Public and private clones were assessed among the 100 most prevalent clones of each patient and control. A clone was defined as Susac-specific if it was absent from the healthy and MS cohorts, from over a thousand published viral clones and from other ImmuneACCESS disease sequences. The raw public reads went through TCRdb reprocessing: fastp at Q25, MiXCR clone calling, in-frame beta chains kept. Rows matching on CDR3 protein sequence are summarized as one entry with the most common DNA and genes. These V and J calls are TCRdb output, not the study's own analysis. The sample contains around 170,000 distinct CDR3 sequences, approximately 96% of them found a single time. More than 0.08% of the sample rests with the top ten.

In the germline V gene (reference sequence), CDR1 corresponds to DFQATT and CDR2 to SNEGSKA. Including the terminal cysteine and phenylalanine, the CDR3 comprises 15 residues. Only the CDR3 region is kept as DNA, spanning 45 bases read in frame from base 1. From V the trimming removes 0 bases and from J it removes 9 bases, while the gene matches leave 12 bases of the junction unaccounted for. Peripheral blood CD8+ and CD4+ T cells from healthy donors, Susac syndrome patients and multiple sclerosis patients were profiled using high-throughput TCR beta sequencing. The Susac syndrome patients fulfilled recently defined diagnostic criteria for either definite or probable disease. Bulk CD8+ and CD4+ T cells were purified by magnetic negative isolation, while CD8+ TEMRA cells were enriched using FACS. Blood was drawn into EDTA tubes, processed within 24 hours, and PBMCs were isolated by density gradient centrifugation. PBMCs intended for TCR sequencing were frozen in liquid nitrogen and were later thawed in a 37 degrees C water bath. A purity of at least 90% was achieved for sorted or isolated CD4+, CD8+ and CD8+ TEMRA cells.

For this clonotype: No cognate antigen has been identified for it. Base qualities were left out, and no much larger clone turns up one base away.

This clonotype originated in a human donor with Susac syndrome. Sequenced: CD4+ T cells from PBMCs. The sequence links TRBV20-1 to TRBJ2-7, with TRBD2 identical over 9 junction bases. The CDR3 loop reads CSARDGENSGGRQYF. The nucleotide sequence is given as TGCAGTGCTAGAGATGGGGAGAATAGCGGGGGTCGGCAGTACTTC.